This TCR beta chain was found in a study of cytomegalovirus exposure and HLA in healthy donors. The CDR3 is 15 residues long. Trimming took off 1 base at V and 4 bases at J, with 10 bases between the two ends. CDR1 and CDR2 from the germline V gene are LNHNV and YYDKDF (reference sequence). The PCR was carried out with 60 Vbeta primers and 13 Jbeta primers. Data came from immunoSEQ multiplex PCR; TCRdb stores just in-frame clones and leaves some out. The table lists 250,000 to 300,000 clones, approximately 84% of them singletons. Each donor's status was that of a healthy bone marrow donor. This sequence originates from a woman aged 40 to 50 in good health and CMV-seropositive. The chain carries TRBV15 and TRBJ2-2; D not certain. Sequencing was performed on PBMCs. CDR3 protein: CATSRVGSGTGELFF. In DNA, the CDR3 is TGTGCCACCAGCAGAGTTGGCAGTGGCACCGGGGAGCTGTTTTTT. The full variable domain, in which reference TRBV15 and TRBJ2-2 provide the parts outside the CDR3, is DAMVIQNPRYQVTQFGKPVTLSCSQTLNHNVMYWYQQKSSQAPKLLFHYYDKDFNNEADTPDNFQSRRPNTSFCFLDIRSPGLGDTAMYLCATSRVGSGTGELFFGEGSRLTVL.